This T cell receptor (beta chain) was retrieved from a study of shared clonotypes between healthy human individuals. Study overall: Each donor had three CD4 naive, three CD4 memory, two CD8 naive and one CD8 memory plate.

Study findings and constraints: Investigators collected only blood, and repertoires in tissues likely differ.

CDR3 length: 14 amino acids. V lost 1 base to trimming and J lost 5 bases, with 12 bases between them. Germline loops: CDR1 SGHNT, CDR2 YYREEE (reference sequence). As for this clone: Its specificity is not known.

Sequencing was performed with immunoSEQ multiplex PCR; in TCRdb, only in-frame clones are kept and a portion is missing. The data show around 2,000,000 clones, 85% to 95% seen once. The J gene is TRBJ2-5, the V gene TRBV5-4; perhaps TRBD1 as D (6 bases). The sequence came from a man aged 18 to 29 in good health. Sequences were obtained from naive CD4+ T cells sorted from blood. This sample's subset: CD45RA+ positively selected. The CDR3 nucleotides read TGTGCCAGCAGCTTGCCCGCTACAGGGGAGACCCAGTACTTC. Protein product: CASSLPATGETQYF.